Listed here are 21 T cell receptor beta chains from one sample, sequenced in a study of control samples from healthy donors and cancer patients. This table comes from immunoSEQ multiplex PCR, and its TCRdb copy is limited to in-frame clones, with some not included. The data show some 130,000 clones, with 80% to 95% seen just once and 5.5% held by the top ten. Sequencing was done on a sample of blood. All receptors derive from a man aged 18 to 29 in good health.

A single count supports this clone. The chain recombines TRBV5-4 with TRBJ2-5; D is undetermined. The germline CDR1 and CDR2 sequences are SGHNT and YYREEE (reference sequence). The CDR3 runs 13 residues. The germline V and J ends were trimmed by 7 bases and 4 bases, with 14 bases remaining between them. The CDR3 loop reads CASGDGWGETQYF. The DNA for the CDR3 is TGTGCCAGCGGCGACGGGTGGGGAGAGACCCAGTACTTC.

This chain links TRBV28 with TRBJ1-2, with TRBD1 as a possible D gene (5 bases). CDR1 and CDR2 (germline): MDHEN, SYDVKM. The CDR3 sequence is 14 residues long. V was shortened by 4 bases and J by 8 bases, with 17 bases between the two germline ends. The CDR3 is CASSYSPGGEGYTF. CDR3 bases: TGTGCCAGCAGTTACTCCCCCGGGGGGGAGGGCTACACCTTC.

Comment on this clone: The same CDR3 arises from other DNA sequences in this sample as well. The chain employs TRBV5-1 and TRBJ2-2; 8 positions agree with TRBD2. Per germline, CDR1 SGHRS and CDR2 YFSETQ. The CDR3 runs to 16 residues. V gave up 4 bases and J gave up 2 bases; unmatched junction bases: 7. The CDR3 loop reads CASSPRRGGNTGELFF. The CDR3 nucleotides read TGCGCCAGCAGCCCAAGACGGGGGGGTAACACCGGGGAGCTGTTTTTT.

J is TRBJ1-6 and V is TRBV12-5, with 9 bases that match TRBD1. The V and J ends lost 3 bases and 3 bases, in that order; junction bases with no gene match: 3. Germline V gene lookup returns CDR1 LGHNT and CDR2 FRNRAP. CDR3 length: 16 amino acids. CDR3 region: CASGLDRGVYNSPLHF. The CDR3 bases are TGTGCTAGTGGTTTAGACAGGGGGGTCTATAATTCACCCCTCCACTTT.

The chain employs TRBV28 and TRBJ1-6; weak D call: TRBD1 (5 bases). Germline CDR1 reads MDHEN; CDR2 reads SYDVKM. This CDR3 region has 14 residues. Trimming stripped 6 bases from V and 7 bases from J, with 13 bases between. The CDR3: CASRMTERNSPLHF. In nucleotides, the CDR3 is TGTGCCAGCAGAATGACAGAGAGAAATTCACCCCTCCACTTT.

The J gene is TRBJ1-5, the V gene TRBV30; a weak D match, TRBD1 (5 bases). The germline V and J ends were trimmed by 0 bases and 0 bases, with 9 bases remaining between them. Germline-derived CDR1 and CDR2 are GTSNPN and SVGIG (reference sequence). The CDR3 is 15 residues long. The CDR3 bases are TGTGCCTGGAGTGTCGGGGGGAATAGCAATCAGCCCCAGCATTTT. It is translated as CAWSVGGNSNQPQHF.

The chain uses TRBV9 and TRBJ2-5; no definite D call. Trimming shortened V by 2 bases and J by 0 bases, and 5 bases separated the two germline ends. The CDR3 sequence is 13 residues long. Germline values: CDR1 SGDLS, CDR2 YYNGEE. The CDR3 coding sequence is TGTGCCAGCAGCGTGTCTAACCAAGAGACCCAGTACTTC. Its protein is CASSVSNQETQYF.

The chain joins TRBV7-6 to TRBJ2-5; D may be TRBD1 (5 bases). Germline CDR1 and CDR2: SGHVS and FNYEAQ. CDR3 length equals 15 residues. Between the trimmed V and J ends, which lost 1 base and 5 bases, there was a span of 14 bases. CDR3 in DNA: TGTGCCAGCAGCTTAGGGGTAGGGGCTCGGGAGACCCAGTACTTC. Its protein is CASSLGVGARETQYF.

The chain is built from TRBV19 and TRBJ2-1; D possibly corresponds to TRBD1 (8 bases). Germline CDR1 LNHDA, CDR2 SQIVND (reference sequence). Trimming left V 5 bases short and J 9 bases short, with 14 bases between. The CDR3 consists of 13 residues. The CDR3: CASSAQGGGEQFF. CDR3 in DNA: TGTGCCAGTAGTGCACAGGGGGGGGGTGAGCAGTTCTTC.

The gene calls are TRBV4-1 and TRBJ1-6; 9 nucleotides agree with TRBD1. This CDR3 comprises 15 residues. J gave up 15 bases and V 2 bases, and 11 bases lay outside the gene matches. Per germline, CDR1 MGHRA and CDR2 YSYEKL. CDR3 nucleotide sequence: TGCGCCAGCAGCCAACCGGGACAGGGTAGTTCGGGCCTCCACTTT. Translation gives CASSQPGQGSSGLHF.

CDR3 sequence (DNA): TGTGCCAGTAGTATAAGGGCGCGTGGTAACACCGGGGAGCTGTTTTTT. Translated: CASSIRARGNTGELFF. The chain recombines TRBV19 with TRBJ2-2; D is unclear. V lost 2 bases to trimming and J lost 2 bases, with 12 bases between them. CDR3 length equals 16 residues. CDR1 is LNHDA, CDR2 SQIVND, per germline (reference sequence).

The chain links TRBV7-9 to TRBJ2-5; the D is unclear. In germline, CDR1 is SEHNR, CDR2 FQNEAQ (reference sequence). Between the trimmed V and J ends, which lost 0 bases and 5 bases, there was a span of 7 bases. The CDR3 consists of 13 residues. The CDR3 sequence: CASSLAEGETQYF. The CDR3 DNA reads TGTGCCAGCAGCTTAGCTGAAGGGGAGACCCAGTACTTC.

The chain recombines TRBV19 with TRBJ2-7; 7 bases map to TRBD1. Germline trimming cut 5 bases from V and 2 bases from J; bases unmatched to any gene: 3. Germline values: CDR1 LNHDA, CDR2 SQIVND (reference sequence). This CDR3 has 13 residues. CDR3 sequence reads: CASSGGQTYEQYF. DNA for the CDR3: TGTGCCAGTAGTGGGGGACAGACCTACGAGCAGTACTTC.

The J gene is TRBJ2-1, the V gene TRBV19, with 11 bases aligning to TRBD2. This CDR3 comprises 16 residues. Germline values: CDR1 LNHDA, CDR2 SQIVND (reference sequence). Germline trimming cut 4 bases from V and 10 bases from J; bases unmatched to any gene: 12. The CDR3 bases are TGTGCCAGTAGTACTATAGCGGGGGGGAACCACAGAGAGCAGTTCTTC. Translation: CASSTIAGGNHREQFF.

The chain uses TRBV10-2 and TRBJ1-1; D is undetermined. Germline V CDR1 and CDR2: WSHSY, SAAADI. The CDR3 extends over 14 amino acids. V dropped 3 bases and J dropped 0 bases, with 8 bases sitting between them. CDR3 residues: CASSERRMNTEAFF. As DNA, the CDR3 is TGCGCCAGCAGTGAAAGACGGATGAACACTGAAGCTTTCTTT.

This chain links TRBV3-1 (or the pseudogene TRBV3-2) with TRBJ1-6; D remains unclear. Germline V gives CDR1 LGHDT, CDR2 YNNKEL (reference sequence). The CDR3 totals 16 residues. Trimming stripped 2 bases from V and 14 bases from J, with 22 bases between. The CDR3 nucleotides are TGTGCCAGCAGCCAATACGTCGGCGCAACCGTCCCCTCCCTCCACTTT. Protein product: CASSQYVGATVPSLHF.

The chain carries TRBV7-2 and TRBJ1-2, with 9 bases lining up with TRBD1. The CDR3 spans 15 residues. CDR1 SGHTA and CDR2 FQGNSA come from the germline V gene. Trimming at V came to 3 bases and at J to 1 base, leaving 3 bases not matched to a gene. The CDR3 sequence: CASSFYRGLNYGYTF. The CDR3 DNA is TGTGCCAGCAGCTTCTACAGGGGGCTTAACTATGGCTACACCTTC.

This sequence joins TRBV4-1 and TRBJ2-3; TRBD1 is a possible D gene (5 bases). Trimming shortened V by 1 base and J by 0 bases, and 8 bases separated the two germline ends. The CDR3 spans 15 residues. The germline V gene encodes CDR1 MGHRA and CDR2 YSYEKL. The CDR3, as DNA: TGCGCCAGCAGCCAAGTCAGGGCTAGCACAGATACGCAGTATTTT. This sequence encodes CASSQVRASTDTQYF.

The chain links TRBV29-1 to TRBJ2-2; D is undetermined. V lost 5 bases, J lost 5 bases, and 9 bases lay in between. Germline values: CDR1 SQVTM, CDR2 ANQGSEA. The CDR3 loop spans 12 amino acids. The CDR3 DNA reads TGCAGCGTTACGAAAAGTACCGGGGAGCTGTTTTTT. Its translation: CSVTKSTGELFF.

In nucleotides, the CDR3 is TGTGCCAGCAGTTCGGGACAGGGACGGGAAGAAAAACTGTTTTTT. This translates into CASSSGQGREEKLFF. The V call is TRBV7-9, the J call TRBJ1-4, with 9 nucleotides matching TRBD1. CDR3 length: 15 amino acids. V was pared by 6 bases and J by 8 bases, with 10 bases of the junction left unmatched. The germline V gene encodes CDR1 SEHNR and CDR2 FQNEAQ (reference sequence).

The J gene is TRBJ2-2, the V gene TRBV11-2; possibly TRBD2 for D (5 bases). Germline V lookup: CDR1 SGHAT, CDR2 FQNNGV. Trimming took 3 bases from V and 5 from J, leaving 10 bases between them. The CDR3 is 14 amino acids. The CDR3 here is CASSLVASTGELFF. CDR3 nucleotide sequence: TGTGCCAGCAGCTTGGTAGCGTCGACCGGGGAGCTGTTTTTT.